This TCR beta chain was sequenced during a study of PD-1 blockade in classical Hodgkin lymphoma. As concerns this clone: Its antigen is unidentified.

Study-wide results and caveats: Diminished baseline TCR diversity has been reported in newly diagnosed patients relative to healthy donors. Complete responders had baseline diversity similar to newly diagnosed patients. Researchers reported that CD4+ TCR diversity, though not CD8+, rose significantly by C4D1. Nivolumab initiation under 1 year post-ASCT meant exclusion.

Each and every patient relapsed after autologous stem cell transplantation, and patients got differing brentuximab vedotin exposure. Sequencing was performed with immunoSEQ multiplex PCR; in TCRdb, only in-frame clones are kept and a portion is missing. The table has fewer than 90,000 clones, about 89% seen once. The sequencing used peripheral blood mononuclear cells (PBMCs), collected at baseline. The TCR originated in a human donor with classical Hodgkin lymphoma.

The CDR3 DNA sequence: TGTGCCTGGAACTTGGGGGGTACGCAGTATTTT. Translated, it gives CAWNLGGTQYF. This chain uses TRBV30 with TRBJ2-3; a possible D gene is TRBD2 (6 bases). Trimming removed 4 bases at V and 8 bases at J, with 10 bases between. The CDR3 runs to 11 residues. The germline gives CDR1 GTSNPN, CDR2 SVGIG (reference sequence).